These 32 T cell receptor beta chains were all obtained from the same sample, sequenced in a study of spatial heterogeneity in lung cancer. The time point denotes: sample taken at primary tumor resection. Sequencing of whole RNA from tumor, nontumor lung or frozen PBMC involved no sorting. TCRdb fed the 5' RACE reads into MiXCR, producing one record per CDR3 protein. The table includes under 40,000 distinct CDR3 sequences, approximately 5.2% detected once. Sample: PBMCs, taken at surgery. All receptors come from a female donor with early-stage non-small cell lung cancer.

This clonotype was seen a handful of times. CDR3 sequence reads: CASSYYGGSTDTQYF. The CDR3 DNA reads TGTGCCAGCAGTTACTACGGGGGTAGCACAGATACGCAGTATTTT. The chain employs TRBV6-5 and TRBJ2-3; D may be TRBD2 (6 bases). The CDR3 is made up of 15 amino acids. The germline V and J ends were trimmed by 1 base and 0 bases, with 8 bases remaining between them. CDR1 is MNHEY, CDR2 SVGAGI, per germline.

V usage is TRBV27 and J usage is TRBJ1-1; D is uncertain. The ends were cut back, 1 base at V and 1 base at J, with 13 bases in the middle. The germline V gene has CDR1 MNHEY and CDR2 SMNVEV (reference sequence). CDR3 length equals 16 residues. CDR3 in amino acids: CASSLYSSAWNTEAFF. DNA for the CDR3: TGTGCCAGCAGTTTATATAGTTCGGCCTGGAACACTGAAGCTTTCTTT.

This clonotype was recorded many times. The V call is TRBV7-3, the J call TRBJ2-2; TRBD1 is a possible D gene (5 bases). CDR3 length: 13 amino acids. Trimming took 0 bases from V and 6 from J, leaving 5 bases between them. Per the germline V gene, CDR1 is SGHTA and CDR2 is FQGTGA. The CDR3 DNA reads as TGTGCCAGCAGCTTAACAGGGGCCGGGGAGCTGTTTTTT. This codes for CASSLTGAGELFF.

This clonotype turned up a few times. The gene calls are TRBV19 and TRBJ2-3, with TRBD2 matching over 11 bases. The CDR3 loop spans 14 amino acids. Germline CDR1 reads LNHDA; CDR2 reads SQIVND (reference sequence). Unmatched junction bases numbered 7, after V lost 6 bases and J lost 8 bases. The CDR3 bases are TGTGCCAGTAGAGGGACTAGCGGAGGTAGTACGCAGTATTTT. As protein: CASRGTSGGSTQYF.

This clonotype was recorded at least ten times. The rearrangement uses TRBV15 and TRBJ2-1; D gene unclear. Per germline, CDR1 LNHNV and CDR2 YYDKDF (reference sequence). This CDR3 is built from 14 residues. The V and J ends lost 0 bases and 5 bases respectively, with 8 bases between them. CDR3 region: CATSRDPANNEQFF. The CDR3 DNA is TGTGCCACCAGCAGAGATCCAGCTAACAATGAGCAGTTCTTC. The full variable domain, with the rest looked up from reference TRBV15 and TRBJ2-1, is DAMVIQNPRYQVTQFGKPVTLSCSQTLNHNVMYWYQQKSSQAPKLLFHYYDKDFNNEADTPDNFQSRRPNTSFCFLDIRSPGLGDTAMYLCATSRDPANNEQFFGPGTRLTVL.

The CDR3 DNA is TGCGCCAGCGCCGGCGGGGGGGCCCTCTCCTACGAGCAGTACTTC. This encodes CASAGGGALSYEQYF. The chain links TRBV5-1 to TRBJ2-7; the match to TRBD2 covers 9 bases. The CDR3 is 15 residues long. Germline-derived CDR1 and CDR2 are SGHRS and YFSETQ. V gave up 7 bases and J gave up 0 bases; unmatched junction bases: 8.

This clonotype was picked up many times. The chain uses TRBV4-1 and TRBJ1-1; D perhaps matches TRBD1 (5 bases). Trimming left V 3 bases short and J 2 bases short, with 13 bases between. CDR3 size: 15 residues. Per germline, CDR1 MGHRA and CDR2 YSYEKL. CDR3 sequence: CASSQAYGQNTEAFF. As DNA, the CDR3 is TGCGCCAGCAGCCAGGCATACGGACAAAACACTGAAGCTTTCTTT.

This clonotype came up many times. V and J are TRBV27 and TRBJ2-1, with 11 positions matching TRBD2. Germline V lookup: CDR1 MNHEY, CDR2 SMNVEV (reference sequence). V lost 5 bases, J lost 4 bases, and 7 bases stayed unmatched. CDR3 size: 16 residues. In DNA form, the CDR3 reads TGTGCCAGCAGTCCCCTAGCGGGGGGTCTATACAATGAGCAGTTCTTC. Amino acids: CASSPLAGGLYNEQFF.

This clonotype has a count of ten or more. The V and J genes are TRBV5-5 and TRBJ1-6, with 10 bases aligning to TRBD1. V trimming: 4 bases; J trimming: 9 bases; junction bases outside the gene matches: 4. The CDR3 has 14 amino acids. Per germline, CDR1 SGHKS and CDR2 YYEKEE (reference sequence). CDR3 region: CASSRQGAGSPLHF. The DNA for the CDR3 is TGTGCCAGCAGCCGACAGGGGGCTGGTTCACCCCTCCACTTT.

A few counts support this clonotype. The chain joins TRBV6-5 to TRBJ2-3; D remains ambiguous. Per germline, CDR1 MNHEY and CDR2 SVGAGI. Trimming stripped 1 base from V and 0 bases from J, with 8 bases between. The CDR3 is made up of 15 amino acids. CDR3 protein: CASSYFEDSTDTQYF. The CDR3 DNA reads TGTGCCAGCAGTTACTTCGAGGACAGCACAGATACGCAGTATTTT.

This clonotype was seen many times. The chain combines TRBV4-1 with TRBJ1-1, with 9 bases aligning to TRBD1. The germline CDR1 and CDR2 sequences are MGHRA and YSYEKL. This CDR3 comprises 17 residues. Trimming cost V 0 bases and J 3 bases; bases outside gene matches: 8. CDR3 nucleotide sequence: TGCGCCAGCAGCCAAGATCGCGGGACAGGGTACTACACTGAAGCTTTCTTT. Translating it yields CASSQDRGTGYYTEAFF.

The rearrangement links TRBV6-4 to TRBJ1-6; TRBD1 matches at 10 bases. The CDR3 sequence is 15 residues long. In germline, CDR1 is MRHNA, CDR2 SNTAGT. With 6 bases clipped from V and 7 bases from J, the junction kept 6 bases outside the gene matches. The CDR3 loop reads CASSAVGQGNSPLHF. For the CDR3, the DNA is TGTGCCAGCAGCGCCGTGGGACAGGGGAATTCACCCCTCCACTTT.

The table lists this clonotype with many counts. CDR3: CSGSEGGNTIYF. DNA for the CDR3: TGCAGCGGTTCGGAGGGTGGAAACACCATATATTTT. The rearrangement uses TRBV29-1 and TRBJ1-3; no definite D call. The CDR3 spans 12 residues. Trimming removed 7 bases from V and 3 bases from J, with 10 bases in between. Germline V gene data show CDR1 as SQVTM and CDR2 as ANQGSEA.

In this sample, this clonotype turned up many times. The chain joins TRBV12-3 or TRBV12-4 to TRBJ2-2, with 7 bases identical to TRBD1. V lost 4 bases and J lost 4; bases outside the gene matches: 6. This CDR3 spans 15 amino acids. The CDR3 region is CASSWGTVLTGELFF. In DNA form, the CDR3 reads TGTGCCAGCAGTTGGGGGACAGTCCTCACCGGGGAGCTGTTTTTT.

This clonotype has a count of ten or more. This chain joins TRBV5-1 and TRBJ2-5; D is ambiguous. Germline V gives CDR1 SGHRS, CDR2 YFSETQ. The CDR3 has 14 residues. Trimming pared 0 bases from V and 1 base from J, leaving 7 bases between. The CDR3 region has the DNA TGCGCCAGCAGCTTGGCCAGCCCCCAAGAGACCCAGTACTTC. Translation: CASSLASPQETQYF.

This clonotype appeared many times. J is TRBJ2-3 and V is TRBV20-1; D is possibly TRBD2 (6 bases). This CDR3 is built from 15 residues. With 3 bases removed from V and 5 bases from J, the gap between germline ends came to 18 bases. The germline V gene encodes CDR1 DFQATT and CDR2 SNEGSKA (reference sequence). The CDR3 DNA reads TGCAGTGCTAGGAGGCCCGGGAACGGGGGAGATACGCAGTATTTT. It specifies CSARRPGNGGDTQYF.

This clonotype was detected ten times or more. The rearrangement links TRBV24-1 to TRBJ2-5; D is tentatively TRBD1 or TRBD2 (5 bases each). The germline V gene encodes CDR1 KGHDR and CDR2 SFDVKD. The CDR3 is made up of 13 amino acids. Trimming cost V 0 bases and J 5 bases, with 6 bases left between them. The CDR3 is CATSDLGGETQYF. In DNA form, the CDR3 reads TGTGCCACCAGTGATTTGGGGGGTGAGACCCAGTACTTC.

This clonotype appeared a few times. The V gene is TRBV7-9, the J gene TRBJ1-2, with D possibly matching TRBD1 (6 bases). In germline, CDR1 is SEHNR, CDR2 FQNEAQ (reference sequence). This CDR3 has 15 residues. Trimming took 5 bases from V and 0 from J, leaving 13 bases between them. CDR3: CASSPGTRTNYGYTF. For the CDR3, the DNA is TGTGCCAGCAGCCCCGGGACAAGGACTAACTATGGCTACACCTTC.

This clonotype was counted between two and nine times. The chain combines TRBV7-2 with TRBJ1-2; 10 positions match TRBD1. The V gene end was trimmed by 1 base and the J gene end by 5 bases; junction bases not matched to a gene: 4. Looked up from germline, CDR1 is SGHTA and CDR2 is FQGNSA. CDR3 length: 15 amino acids. The CDR3 protein is CASSLGQGASYGYTF. DNA for the CDR3: TGTGCCAGCAGCTTAGGACAGGGGGCGTCATATGGCTACACCTTC.

The chain combines TRBV9 with TRBJ2-2; 12 nucleotides match TRBD2. The V gene's germline CDR1 is SGDLS and CDR2 YYNGEE. This CDR3 has 18 residues. V shed 1 base, J shed 0 bases, and the junction held 4 bases outside the gene matches. The chain's CDR3 is CASSVLTSGGANTGELFF. The CDR3 DNA is TGTGCCAGCAGCGTACTGACTAGCGGGGGCGCGAACACCGGGGAGCTGTTTTTT.

At least ten counts were recorded for this clonotype. The chain has TRBV3-1 and TRBJ2-1, with 7 bases identical to TRBD2. Per the germline V gene, CDR1 is LGHDT and CDR2 is YNNKEL (reference sequence). The V and J ends lost 1 base and 13 bases, in that order; junction bases with no gene match: 7. CDR3 length equals 13 residues. The chain's CDR3 is CASSQARGDPQFF. In DNA, the CDR3 is TGTGCCAGCAGCCAAGCCCGGGGGGACCCACAGTTCTTC.

This clonotype has a count of ten or more. The rearrangement links TRBV5-3 to TRBJ2-4; TRBD1 or TRBD2 may be the D gene (6 bases each). TRBV5-3 is reported as an ORF; its role is uncertain. The CDR3 spans 16 residues. The V gene lost 4 bases and the J gene lost 8 bases, with 22 bases spanning the gap. The CDR3 nucleotides are TGTGCCAGAAGCCGCCAGGAGGGGGGCGCGGCAGACATTCAGTACTTC. Protein sequence: CARSRQEGGAADIQYF.

This clonotype showed up many times. The rearrangement uses TRBV3-1 and TRBJ2-7; D perhaps matches TRBD2 (7 bases). The CDR3 has 15 residues. Germline CDR1 reads LGHDT; CDR2 reads YNNKEL (reference sequence). V was pared by 4 bases and J by 6 bases, with 19 bases between. The CDR3 DNA sequence: TGTGCCAGCAGCCGAGGGGCGGGGGCTTTCCCCGAGCAGTACTTC. Translating it yields CASSRGAGAFPEQYF.

This clonotype was counted many times. J is TRBJ1-1 and V is TRBV5-1; D is unresolved. Trimming shortened V by 0 bases and J by 6 bases, and 15 bases separated the two germline ends. This CDR3 has 15 amino acids. Germline CDR1 and CDR2: SGHRS and YFSETQ. The CDR3 DNA follows: TGCGCCAGCAGCTTGGAGGGTGTGGTTTTCGCTGAAGCTTTCTTT. It is translated as CASSLEGVVFAEAFF.

The CDR3 DNA follows: TGTGCCAGCAGTTTCGGACGGCTCACTGAAGCTTTCTTT. Its translation is CASSFGRLTEAFF. This chain joins TRBV11-2 and TRBJ1-1; no reliable D call. Germline-derived CDR1 and CDR2 are SGHAT and FQNNGV. V lost 6 bases, J lost 4 bases, and 12 bases lay in between. The CDR3 runs to 13 residues.

This clonotype was picked up many times. This sequence joins TRBV19 and TRBJ2-1; D unresolved. V lost 7 bases, J lost 4 bases, and 17 bases lay in between. The CDR3 contains 15 residues. Germline values: CDR1 LNHDA, CDR2 SQIVND (reference sequence). The CDR3 region has the DNA TGTGCCAGTAAGATTGAGGACCCTGGTTACAATGAGCAGTTCTTC. Translating gives CASKIEDPGYNEQFF.

The table lists this clonotype with many counts. V gene TRBV12-3 or TRBV12-4 combines with J gene TRBJ2-7; the D call may be TRBD1 or TRBD2 (6 bases each). The V and J ends lost 7 bases and 3 bases respectively, with 16 bases between them. The CDR3 is 14 amino acids. In DNA, the CDR3 is TGTGCCAGCACCAAAGGGGGACTCCACTACGAGCAGTACTTC. It encodes CASTKGGLHYEQYF.

This clonotype showed up many times. V is TRBV7-6 and J is TRBJ1-6; D remains unclear. The V gene's germline CDR1 is SGHVS and CDR2 FNYEAQ. This CDR3 has 16 amino acids. V lost 3 bases and J 0 bases, leaving 9 bases between the germline ends. The CDR3 DNA follows: TGTGCCAGCAGCTTGACGGAACTCTCCTATAATTCACCCCTCCACTTT. Protein: CASSLTELSYNSPLHF.

Concerning this clonotype itself: Given a much more abundant clone one base away, this may be a read error. The CDR3 DNA is TGTGCCACAAGGGACAACGGGGGGGGAGATACGCAGTATTTT. Encoded protein: CATRDNGGGDTQYF. V gene TRBV27 combines with J gene TRBJ2-3, with TRBD2 matching 8 bases. From germline, CDR1 is MNHEY and CDR2 SMNVEV (reference sequence). V was clipped by 10 bases and J by 5 bases; unmatched bases: 11. The CDR3 runs to 14 residues.

This clonotype came up many times. This rearrangement joins TRBV6-2 or TRBV6-3 to TRBJ2-7; TRBD2 might be the D (6 bases). The V gene's germline CDR1 is MNHEY and CDR2 SVGEGT. The CDR3 covers 10 residues. V shed 6 bases and J shed 7 bases, with 7 bases lying between them. Here the CDR3 DNA reads TGTGCCAGCAGGGGGAGGGAGCAGTACTTC. The encoded protein is CASRGREQYF.

There are many counts of this clonotype. This chain uses TRBV7-9 with TRBJ2-6, with D unresolved. Trimming left V 5 bases short and J 3 bases short, with 2 bases between. Germline V gene sequence: CDR1 SEHNR, CDR2 FQNEAQ (reference sequence). The CDR3 runs to 12 residues. The CDR3 coding sequence is TGTGCCAGCAGCGATGGGGCCAACGTCCTGACTTTC. This sequence encodes CASSDGANVLTF.

This clonotype was counted ten times or more. The chain joins TRBV11-2 to TRBJ2-2; 9 bases match TRBD1. V shed 6 bases and J 9 bases; nucleotides not matched to a gene: 8. Germline V gives CDR1 SGHAT, CDR2 FQNNGV. This CDR3 region has 14 residues. The CDR3 region is CASSSGTGPRELFF. The CDR3 DNA sequence: TGTGCCAGCAGTTCCGGGACAGGGCCCCGGGAGCTGTTTTTT.